This passage covers 20 T cell receptor beta chains from one sample sequenced in a study of shared clonotypes between healthy human individuals (dated by TCRdb to 2018 to 2020). The method was the immunoSEQ multiplex PCR assay. TCRdb's version of the immuneACCESS table is confined to in-frame rearrangements and falls short of the full clone set. An unresolved V gene accounts for under half of the shortfall where checked; the remainder is of unknown origin. This sample has roughly 2.6 million clones in its table, and 85% to 95% of those were observed once. The ten top clones hold about 0.13% of the sample. What was sequenced was naive CD4+ T cells sorted from blood. This sample's cell subset or site label indicates: CD45RA+ positively selected. The receptors come from a man between 18 and 29 years old in good health.

In the case of this clone: The junction shows a germline mismatch at one end, possibly a read error. The J gene is TRBJ2-7, the V gene TRBV7-7; D might be TRBD2 (7 bases). The CDR3 sequence is 15 residues long. CDR1 and CDR2 from the germline V gene are SSHAT and FNYEAQ (reference sequence). CDR3 loop: CASSPFEGGGDEQYF. CDR3 sequence (DNA): TGTGCTAGCAGCCCTTTTGAAGGGGGGGGAGACGAGCAGTACTTC.

The genes are TRBV7-6 and TRBJ2-1; 10 bases are shared with TRBD2. The CDR3 sequence is 15 residues long. From germline, CDR1 is SGHVS and CDR2 FNYEAQ. With 4 bases clipped from V and 6 bases from J, the junction kept 6 bases outside the gene matches. The CDR3 region is CASSSLAGGFNEQFF. The CDR3 DNA is TGTGCCAGCAGCTCCTTAGCGGGGGGCTTCAATGAGCAGTTCTTC.

As regards this clone: Other DNA sequences in this specimen translate into the identical CDR3. The gene calls are TRBV11-2 and TRBJ2-3, with a weak D call TRBD2 (5 bases). Germline CDR1 SGHAT, CDR2 FQNNGV. The CDR3 contains 12 residues. V was trimmed by 5 bases and J by 4 bases, leaving 7 bases between them. This CDR3 reads CASSLAPDTQYF. CDR3 in DNA: TGTGCCAGCAGCCTAGCCCCAGATACGCAGTATTTT.

This sequence joins TRBV9 and TRBJ2-1; the match to TRBD2 covers 8 bases. The CDR3 runs 14 residues. Trimming removed 4 bases from V and 2 bases from J; junction bases left unmatched: 2. Germline lookup yields CDR1 SGDLS and CDR2 YYNGEE. CDR3: CASSIGGAYNEQFF. The CDR3 DNA sequence: TGTGCCAGCAGCATCGGGGGGGCCTACAATGAGCAGTTCTTC.

The chain couples TRBV6-6 to TRBJ1-2; 7 bases are shared with TRBD1. The V segment lost 2 bases and the J segment 5 bases; nucleotides outside the gene matches: 5. This CDR3 is 14 amino acids long. Germline V gives CDR1 MNHNY, CDR2 SVGAGI (reference sequence). The CDR3 nucleotides are TGTGCCAGCAGTTACCAACAGACAGGGTATGGCTACACCTTC. It is translated as CASSYQQTGYGYTF.

For this clone: Within the sample, other DNA sequences also encode this same CDR3. The chain couples TRBV5-4 to TRBJ2-3; 10 bases match TRBD2. From germline, CDR1 is SGHNT and CDR2 YYREEE (reference sequence). This CDR3 is built from 16 residues. Trimming took 5 bases from V and 1 from J; bases not matched to a gene: 7. CDR3 DNA sequence: TGTGCCAGCAGTCCCCGGCTAGCGGGAGGCACAGATACGCAGTATTTT. This gives the protein CASSPRLAGGTDTQYF.

This sequence joins TRBV9 and TRBJ2-3, with D tentatively TRBD1 (6 bases). Per the germline V gene, CDR1 is SGDLS and CDR2 is YYNGEE. Between the trimmed V and J ends, which lost 3 bases and 4 bases, there was a span of 12 bases. There are 14 residues in the CDR3. The CDR3 loop reads CASSAYYRADTQYF. CDR3 sequence (DNA): TGTGCCAGCAGCGCCTACTACAGGGCAGATACGCAGTATTTT.

The rearrangement links TRBV5-1 to TRBJ2-7; D is possibly TRBD2 (6 bases). Trimming took off 5 bases at V and 4 bases at J, with 19 bases between the two ends. The CDR3 runs 15 residues. CDR1 and CDR2 (germline): SGHRS, YFSETQ. The CDR3 sequence is CASSYEGSGLYEQYF. For the CDR3, the DNA is TGCGCCAGCAGTTACGAGGGGAGCGGACTATACGAGCAGTACTTC. The whole variable domain, filled in from reference TRBV5-1 and TRBJ2-7, reads KAGVTQTPRYLIKTRGQQVTLSCSPISGHRSVSWYQQTPGQGLQFLFEYFSETQRNKGNFPGRFSGRQFSNSRSEMNVSTLELGDSALYLCASSYEGSGLYEQYFGPGTRLTVT.

The table lists this clone with a few counts. The rearrangement links TRBV7-3 to TRBJ1-1; TRBD1 aligns across 7 bases. The junction had 7 bases not matched to a gene; V was cut back by 5 bases and J by 4 bases. The germline gives CDR1 SGHTA, CDR2 FQGTGA. The CDR3 covers 14 residues. CDR3 bases: TGTGCCAGCAGCCCGACAGGGTTGGGCACTGAAGCTTTCTTT. Its protein product is CASSPTGLGTEAFF.

The chain links TRBV4-3 to TRBJ2-2; D is possibly TRBD2 (6 bases). The CDR3 consists of 18 residues. Germline V lookup: CDR1 LGHNA, CDR2 YSLEER. V was trimmed by 2 bases and J by 2 bases, leaving 18 bases between them. The CDR3 sequence: CASSQYLGTLINTGELFF. The CDR3 bases are TGCGCCAGCAGCCAATACCTCGGGACTCTCATTAACACCGGGGAGCTGTTTTTT.

V is TRBV11-3 and J is TRBJ2-1, with 7 bases fitting TRBD1. CDR3 length equals 14 residues. Looked up from germline, CDR1 is SGHNT and CDR2 is YENEEA. The V gene end was trimmed by 5 bases and the J gene end by 3 bases; junction bases not matched to a gene: 4. CDR3 protein: CASSIQGIYNEQFF. CDR3 in DNA: TGTGCCAGCAGCATACAGGGGATCTACAATGAGCAGTTCTTC. The entire variable domain, with the rest obtained from reference TRBV11-3 and TRBJ2-1, is as follows: EAGVVQSPRYKIIEKKQPVAFWCNPISGHNTLYWYLQNLGQGPELLIRYENEEAVDDSQLPKDRFSAERLKGVDSTLKIQPAELGDSAVYLCASSIQGIYNEQFFGPGTRLTVL.

In this sample, this clone turned up once. The rearrangement joins TRBV27 to TRBJ1-5; maybe TRBD1 (5 bases). This CDR3 is built from 15 residues. V was pared by 0 bases and J by 5 bases, with 11 bases between. Germline-derived CDR1 and CDR2 are MNHEY and SMNVEV (reference sequence). CDR3 DNA: TGTGCCAGCAGTTTATCGGTGTTGGGGGATCAGCCCCAGCATTTT. Protein product: CASSLSVLGDQPQHF.

The chain employs TRBV5-1 and TRBJ2-7, with TRBD1 as a possible D gene (5 bases). The V end lost 4 bases, the J end lost 2 bases, and 19 bases lay between the germline ends. This CDR3 comprises 16 residues. Germline V gene data show CDR1 as SGHRS and CDR2 as YFSETQ. The CDR3 DNA follows: TGCGCCAGCAGCGGAGAGTTGGCAGGGTCGCCCTACGAGCAGTACTTC. Translated, it gives CASSGELAGSPYEQYF.

The chain employs TRBV5-4 and TRBJ2-7; 9 bases match TRBD1. Trimming at V came to 5 bases and at J to 3 bases, leaving 9 bases not matched to a gene. Germline lookup yields CDR1 SGHNT and CDR2 YYREEE (reference sequence). The CDR3 sequence is 15 residues long. The CDR3 sequence: CASSSGQGTFYEQYF. CDR3 sequence (DNA): TGTGCCAGCAGTTCAGGACAGGGGACGTTCTACGAGCAGTACTTC.

The chain is built from TRBV5-4 and TRBJ1-1, with no clear D. CDR3 size: 15 residues. V shed 10 bases and J shed 0 bases, with 19 bases lying between them. Germline V lookup: CDR1 SGHNT, CDR2 YYREEE (reference sequence). The CDR3 DNA reads TGTGCCTGCACAGAATCCCCTTCCTTGAACACTGAAGCTTTCTTT. Its protein product is CACTESPSLNTEAFF.

This sequence joins TRBV7-9 and TRBJ2-7, with D possibly TRBD2 on 5 matching bases. From germline, CDR1 is SEHNR and CDR2 FQNEAQ (reference sequence). V lost 5 bases, J lost 7 bases, and 24 bases lay in between. The CDR3 sequence is 16 residues long. The CDR3 coding sequence is TGTGCCAGCAGCCAGAGGCCCCGGGAAAAGCTCTGGGAGCAGTACTTC. It is translated as CASSQRPREKLWEQYF.

The rearrangement uses TRBV11-2 and TRBJ2-6, with D perhaps assigned TRBD1 or TRBD2 (5 bases each). Trimming left V 4 bases short and J 3 bases short, with 13 bases between. CDR3 length: 16 residues. Germline CDR1 SGHAT, CDR2 FQNNGV. The CDR3 sequence: CASSYPWGFGANVLTF. The CDR3 DNA reads TGTGCCAGCAGCTACCCCTGGGGGTTTGGGGCCAACGTCCTGACTTTC.

This clone was recorded only once. The chain employs TRBV9 and TRBJ2-6, with D hard to call. Trimming took 3 bases from V and 0 from J, leaving 4 bases between them. CDR3 length: 14 amino acids. The V gene's germline CDR1 is SGDLS and CDR2 YYNGEE. The CDR3 loop is CASSANSGANVLTF. For the CDR3, the DNA is TGTGCCAGCAGCGCCAACTCTGGGGCCAACGTCCTGACTTTC.

The chain joins TRBV11-2 to TRBJ1-5; a weak D match, TRBD1 (6 bases). Germline V lookup: CDR1 SGHAT, CDR2 FQNNGV. Trimming took 5 bases from V and 3 from J, leaving 11 bases between them. The CDR3 spans 14 residues. The CDR3, as DNA: TGTGCCAGCAGCACAGGACAGTACAATCAGCCCCAGCATTTT. This encodes CASSTGQYNQPQHF.

The V and J genes are TRBV14 and TRBJ2-5; tentatively, D is TRBD1 or TRBD2 (6 bases each). Trimming removed 4 bases at V and 2 bases at J, with 20 bases between. Germline CDR1 SGHDN, CDR2 FVKESK. The CDR3 is 17 amino acids. In nucleotides, the CDR3 is TGTGCCAGCAGCCGGTTCCCCGGGGGCCCCAATCAAGAGACCCAGTACTTC. This sequence encodes CASSRFPGGPNQETQYF.